Many counts were recorded for the clone carrying this T cell receptor delta chain. TCRdb re-processed the PCR reads using CATT. The profile shows thousands of delta-chain clones, roughly a tenth of them singletons. This record comes from a study of human gamma delta and Vdelta1 T cells. From germline, CDR1 is TSWWSYY and CDR2 QGS. CDR3 size: 18 residues. Trimming removed 1 base from V and 0 bases from J, with 18 bases in between. The rearrangement joins TRDV1 to TRDJ1, with D possibly TRDD3 on 6 matching bases. The sequencing input was naive CD27+ Vdelta1 gamma-delta T cells from blood. The source of this sequence is a human donor in good health. The CDR3 loop reads CALGERRGTAFNTDKLIF. In DNA form, the CDR3 reads TGTGCTCTTGGGGAACGGCGGGGGACGGCTTTCAACACCGATAAACTCATCTTT.